This is a list of T cell receptor beta chains from one sample in a study of blood T cell repertoires in COVID-19. Libraries were prepared by immunoSEQ multiplex PCR; TCRdb keeps only in-frame clonotypes and omits some of them. Of over 100,000 clones listed, 70% to 90% were seen once; the top ten hold around 1.1%. The specimen sequenced was peripheral blood. The receptor source for this set is a human donor in a cohort sampled during active COVID-19. CDR3s include the opening cysteine and the closing phenylalanine or tryptophan. D genes are given only for firm matches. Size values are once, few and many counts, or a class for expanded clones, and some rows have none.

d_gene,j_gene,v_gene,abundance,CDR3nt,CDR3aa
TRBD2,TRBJ2-5,TRBV7-9,NA,TGTGCCAGCAGCCCCGGGGCCGGGGGGGAGACCCAGTACTTC,CASSPGAGGETQYF
TRBD1,TRBJ1-1,TRBV5-6,NA,TGTGCCAGCAGCTTGGCCGGGACAGCGGCTGACTTT,CASSLAGTAADF
NA,TRBJ2-7,TRBV5-6,NA,TGTGCCAGCAGCTTGGCGCACACCTACGAGCAGTACTTC,CASSLAHTYEQYF
TRBD1,TRBJ2-7,TRBV15,NA,TGTGCCACCAGCAGAGATTGGACAGGGGGCGAAGGTGCCTACGAGCAGTACTTC,CATSRDWTGGEGAYEQYF
TRBD1,TRBJ1-4,TRBV9,NA,TGTGCCAGCAGCGTAGGTACAGGGGACGGGGAAAAACTGTTTTTT,CASSVGTGDGEKLFF
NA,TRBJ1-2,TRBV4-1,few,TGCGCCAGCAGCCGGCAGGGCGGCTATGGCTACACCTTC,CASSRQGGYGYTF
TRBD1,TRBJ2-3,TRBV4-3,once,TGCGCCAGCAGCCGACGACCGGGACAGGCATTCACAGATACGCAGTATTTT,CASSRRPGQAFTDTQYF
NA,TRBJ2-3,TRBV7-9,NA,TGTGCCAGCAGCTTAGTTAGGACAGTAAGCACAGATACGCAGTATTTT,CASSLVRTVSTDTQYF
NA,TRBJ1-3,TRBV6-1,NA,TGTGCCAGCAGTGTAACCAGGACAGTCTACGGAAACACCATATATTTT,CASSVTRTVYGNTIYF
NA,TRBJ2-3,TRBV9,NA,TGTGCCAGCAGCGTAGGTTCAGGGATGGGGGCGAGCACAGATACGCAGTATTTT,CASSVGSGMGASTDTQYF
NA,TRBJ2-7,TRBV7-3,NA,TGTGCCAGCAGCTTACCCGTAGTAAGTCGGTCCTACGAGCAGTACTTC,CASSLPVVSRSYEQYF
TRBD1,TRBJ2-7,TRBV4-3,NA,TGCGCCAGCAGCCAAGGTTACAGGGGAATCCCCTACGAGCAGTACTTC,CASSQGYRGIPYEQYF
TRBD1,TRBJ1-3,TRBV29-1,NA,TGCAGCGGCCGGACAGGGGGCCGTGGAAACACCATATATTTT,CSGRTGGRGNTIYF